The 8 T cell receptor beta chains given below trace back to one sample, sequenced in a study of blood T cell repertoires in COVID-19. TCRdb's table, derived via immunoSEQ multiplex PCR, lists solely in-frame clones and lacks some. Of 70,000 or so clones listed, 80% to 90% are singletons. Sequenced input: peripheral blood. The origin of the receptors is a man in his 70s with active or convalescent COVID-19.

The chain combines TRBV14 with TRBJ2-7; a possible D gene is TRBD1 (5 bases). Per the germline V gene, CDR1 is SGHDN and CDR2 is FVKESK. The CDR3 is 13 amino acids. V was cut by 1 base and J by 7 bases, with 11 bases left in between. Here the CDR3 DNA reads TGTGCCAGCAGCCAAGCAGGGATCTTTGAGCAGTACTTC. Encoded protein: CASSQAGIFEQYF.

The J gene is TRBJ2-3, the V gene TRBV7-6; 10 bases agree with TRBD1. This CDR3 is 17 amino acids long. The trim removed 4 bases at V and 2 bases at J, leaving 9 bases unmatched. The germline CDR1 and CDR2 sequences are SGHVS and FNYEAQ. The CDR3 DNA is TGTGCCAGCAGCTACCCCAGGACAGGGGGTGACACAGATACGCAGTATTTT. The encoded protein is CASSYPRTGGDTDTQYF.

V gene TRBV5-5 combines with J gene TRBJ1-5; TRBD1 might be the D (6 bases). The CDR3 runs 14 residues. CDR1 and CDR2 (germline): SGHKS, YYEKEE (reference sequence). V was clipped by 1 base and J by 7 bases, with 12 bases between them. The CDR3: CASSLISGDQPQHF. The DNA of the CDR3 is TGTGCCAGCAGCTTGATCTCAGGGGACCAGCCCCAGCATTTT.

This clone was observed a single time. CDR3 in amino acids: CASSSGGRGNTIYF. The CDR3 bases are TGTGCCAGCAGCTCCGGGGGTCGGGGAAACACCATATATTTT. The V and J genes are TRBV5-4 and TRBJ1-3; D is perhaps TRBD1 (5 bases). The ends were cut back, 3 bases at V and 4 bases at J, with 11 bases in the middle. CDR1 is SGHNT and CDR2 is YYREEE in the germline V gene (reference sequence). CDR3 size: 14 residues.

The V and J genes are TRBV4-3 and TRBJ2-7, with 9 bases identical to TRBD1. V lost 4 bases to trimming and J lost 3 bases; unmatched junction nucleotides: 7. Germline V lookup: CDR1 LGHNA, CDR2 YSLEER. CDR3 size: 15 residues. This chain's CDR3 is CASSLATGGVYEQYF. DNA for the CDR3: TGCGCCAGCAGCCTTGCGACAGGGGGGGTCTACGAGCAGTACTTC.

This chain connects TRBV5-1 to TRBJ2-2; the match to TRBD1 covers 8 bases. Germline loops: CDR1 SGHRS, CDR2 YFSETQ. CDR3 length: 15 amino acids. The trim removed 0 bases at V and 4 bases at J, leaving 2 bases unmatched. The CDR3 region is CASSLGQGSTGELFF. The CDR3 DNA is TGCGCCAGCAGCTTGGGACAGGGGTCCACCGGGGAGCTGTTTTTT.

This clone was picked up a small number of times. The chain employs TRBV4-1 and TRBJ1-1; no clear D gene. V gave up 8 bases and J gave up 4 bases, with 17 bases separating them. The CDR3 covers 14 residues. Germline V gene data show CDR1 as MGHRA and CDR2 as YSYEKL. The CDR3 DNA is TGCGCCAGCGGAACGCGGGCAGGAAGCACTGAAGCTTTCTTT. This encodes CASGTRAGSTEAFF.

In its sample, this clone was seen once. V usage is TRBV7-9 and J usage is TRBJ2-3, with 12 bases that match TRBD2. The germline gives CDR1 SEHNR, CDR2 FQNEAQ (reference sequence). The V and J ends lost 6 bases and 6 bases, in that order; junction bases with no gene match: 7. CDR3 length: 15 residues. CDR3 coding DNA: TGTGCCAGCAGATCGACTAGCGGGAGATGGGATACGCAGTATTTT. Residues: CASRSTSGRWDTQYF.